This TCR beta chain emerged from a study of control samples from healthy donors and cancer patients. TCRdb's copy holds only in-frame clones and misses some; the assay was immunoSEQ multiplex PCR. Of 150,000 to 200,000 clones listed, approximately 94% are singletons. Trimming removed 3 bases from V and 4 bases from J; junction bases left unmatched: 6. The V gene's germline CDR1 is ENHRY and CDR2 SYGVKD. The CDR3 extends over 14 amino acids. This receptor was taken from a man aged 25 to 40 in good health. The V gene is TRBV10-3, the J gene TRBJ2-7, with 7 bases fitting TRBD1. Sequenced: blood. CDR3: CAISDSRGRYEQYF. As DNA, the CDR3 is TGTGCCATCAGTGATTCCAGGGGGAGATACGAGCAGTACTTC.